A single sample gave rise to the 20 T cell receptor beta chains below, sequenced in a study of T cell responses to AZD1222 COVID-19 vaccine. Assay used: immunoSEQ multiplex PCR; TCRdb lists only in-frame clones, some missing. The data show around 50,000 clones, with about 88% seen just once and about 5% held by the top ten. The sequencing used peripheral blood, collected 28 days after the second AZD1222 dose. These receptors were obtained from an adult who received the AZD1222 COVID-19 vaccine.

The J gene is TRBJ1-3, the V gene TRBV6-6; no clear D. The germline gives CDR1 MNHNY, CDR2 SVGAGI (reference sequence). Deletions cut 5 bases from V and 1 base from J, with 3 bases between. The CDR3 totals 12 residues. DNA for the CDR3: TGTGCCAGCAGTCTGTCTGGAAACACCATATATTTT. This codes for CASSLSGNTIYF.

The sample holds a few counts of this clone. The chain employs TRBV7-2 and TRBJ1-6; possibly TRBD1 for D (5 bases). Per the germline V gene, CDR1 is SGHTA and CDR2 is FQGNSA. Trimming took off 6 bases at V and 6 bases at J, with 12 bases between the two ends. The CDR3 totals 14 residues. CDR3 DNA: TGTGCCAGCAGGCCTCAGGGCGTTAATTCACCCCTCCACTTT. Its translation: CASRPQGVNSPLHF.

The V gene is TRBV4-2, the J gene TRBJ2-1, with a possible D match to TRBD2 (6 bases). The CDR3 is 16 amino acids. Trimming took off 0 bases at V and 4 bases at J, with 13 bases between the two ends. CDR1 and CDR2 from the germline V gene are LGHNA and YNFKEQ. The CDR3 protein is CASSQDGRGYYNEQFF. DNA of the CDR3: TGTGCCAGCAGCCAAGACGGGCGGGGATATTACAATGAGCAGTTCTTC.

The chain uses TRBV6-5 and TRBJ1-1; tentative D call: TRBD1 (6 bases). The germline CDR1 and CDR2 sequences are MNHEY and SVGAGI. Trimming left V 4 bases short and J 1 base short, with 16 bases between. This CDR3 region has 16 residues. CDR3 DNA: TGTGCCAGCAGTTTACGGGCACAGGGCCGGAACACTGAAGCTTTCTTT. It is translated as CASSLRAQGRNTEAFF.

This clone was detected only once. The CDR3 does not end in the conserved phenylalanine or tryptophan, so this is likely a read error. The DNA is omitted, as the CDR3 cannot be located on it reliably, and the CDR3 follows TCRdb's listing. The rearrangement uses TRBV3-1 (or the pseudogene TRBV3-2) and TRBJ2-7; the table assigns TRBD2, which was not confirmed against the DNA. Both ends counted, the CDR3 spans 13 residues. Germline CDR1 is LGHDT and CDR2 is YNNKEL (reference sequence). The CDR3 reads CASSQGAGLAVYY.

This rearrangement joins TRBV13 to TRBJ2-7, with D perhaps TRBD1 or TRBD2 (6 bases each). Trimming shortened V by 5 bases and J by 4 bases, and 18 bases separated the two germline ends. The CDR3 totals 15 residues. Germline V gene sequence: CDR1 PRHDT, CDR2 FYEKMQ (reference sequence). DNA for the CDR3: TGTGCCAGCAGCCTGGGACCGGAGGGGGTATACGAGCAGTACTTC. The encoded protein is CASSLGPEGVYEQYF.

The chain carries TRBV5-5 and TRBJ2-3; 8 bases fit TRBD1. The junction had 5 bases not matched to a gene; V was cut back by 1 base and J by 4 bases. Per germline, CDR1 SGHKS and CDR2 YYEKEE (reference sequence). This CDR3 region has 15 residues. The CDR3 DNA reads as TGTGCCAGCAGCTTGACAGGGGGGATCGCAGATACGCAGTATTTT. Encoded protein: CASSLTGGIADTQYF. The variable domain in full, with the rest retrieved from reference TRBV5-5 and TRBJ2-3, is DAGVTQSPTHLIKTRGQQVTLRCSPISGHKSVSWYQQVLGQGPQFIFQYYEKEERGRGNFPDRFSARQFPNYSSELNVNALLLGDSALYLCASSLTGGIADTQYFGPGTRLTVL.

V gene TRBV10-3 combines with J gene TRBJ2-3; TRBD2 matches at 9 bases. CDR3 length: 15 amino acids. Trimming took 3 bases from V and 3 from J; bases not matched to a gene: 4. Germline lookup yields CDR1 ENHRY and CDR2 SYGVKD. CDR3 region: CAISDSGRRTDTQYF. The CDR3 bases are TGTGCCATCAGTGACAGCGGGAGGCGGACAGATACGCAGTATTTT.

The chain uses TRBV10-3 and TRBJ1-2; D uncertain. Looked up from germline, CDR1 is ENHRY and CDR2 is SYGVKD. V was shortened by 11 bases and J by 1 base, with 8 bases between the two germline ends. CDR3 length equals 11 residues. The CDR3, as DNA: TGTGCCCTTAGAAGTAACTATGGCTACACCTTC. It codes for CALRSNYGYTF.

The rearrangement joins TRBV7-2 to TRBJ1-1, with 11 bases matching TRBD1. V trimming: 6 bases; J trimming: 12 bases; junction bases outside the gene matches: 12. This CDR3 region has 14 residues. The germline V gene encodes CDR1 SGHTA and CDR2 FQGNSA. CDR3 loop: CASRNSGTGGKTFF. In DNA form, the CDR3 reads TGTGCCAGCAGAAACTCCGGGACAGGGGGTAAAACTTTCTTT.

The rearrangement joins TRBV6-5 to TRBJ1-2; D call uncertain. The CDR3 has 15 residues. Germline CDR1 is MNHEY and CDR2 is SVGAGI. Trimming removed 5 bases from V and 0 bases from J, with 13 bases in between. The CDR3 sequence is CASSPRVISNYGYTF. The CDR3 DNA reads as TGTGCCAGCAGTCCAAGGGTGATCTCTAACTATGGCTACACCTTC.

The chain has TRBV5-4 and TRBJ2-5; TRBD2 might be the D (5 bases). CDR3 size: 15 residues. CDR1 is SGHNT and CDR2 is YYREEE in the germline V gene (reference sequence). V was pared by 4 bases and J by 0 bases, with 13 bases between. The CDR3 spells CASSPTRVNQETQYF. Written as DNA, the CDR3 is TGTGCCAGCAGCCCAACGCGGGTCAACCAAGAGACCCAGTACTTC.

This chain uses TRBV11-2 with TRBJ1-5; D not resolved. Germline CDR1 is SGHAT and CDR2 is FQNNGV. The germline V and J ends were trimmed by 0 bases and 5 bases, with 5 bases remaining between them. The CDR3 is 13 residues long. The CDR3, as DNA: TGTGCCAGCAGCTTAGATGGATATCAGCCCCAGCATTTT. Its protein is CASSLDGYQPQHF.

The rearrangement uses TRBV28 and TRBJ1-5; 7 bases are a match to TRBD1. J gave up 2 bases and V 7 bases, and 8 bases lay outside the gene matches. CDR1 is MDHEN and CDR2 is SYDVKM in the germline V gene. The CDR3 loop spans 15 amino acids. The CDR3: CASIPDRAGNQPQHF. CDR3 nucleotides: TGTGCCAGCATCCCAGACAGGGCAGGCAATCAGCCCCAGCATTTT.

This chain connects TRBV4-1 to TRBJ1-2; D is possibly TRBD1 (5 bases). V dropped 3 bases and J dropped 4 bases, with 12 bases sitting between them. CDR1 and CDR2 (germline): MGHRA, YSYEKL. The CDR3 spans 14 residues. CDR3 in amino acids: CASSQAGTPYGYTF. CDR3 DNA: TGCGCCAGCAGCCAGGCAGGGACCCCCTATGGCTACACCTTC.

This clone came up a few times. The gene calls are TRBV7-9 and TRBJ1-2; a possible D gene is TRBD1 (5 bases). The germline V gene has CDR1 SEHNR and CDR2 FQNEAQ (reference sequence). Deletions cut 1 base from V and 0 bases from J, with 6 bases between. The length of the CDR3 is 14 residues. Here the CDR3 DNA reads TGTGCCAGCAGCTTAGGGGGGACTAACTATGGCTACACCTTC. It codes for CASSLGGTNYGYTF.

The rearrangement joins TRBV10-3 to TRBJ2-7; TRBD1 matches 9 bases. This CDR3 region has 14 residues. Germline-derived CDR1 and CDR2 are ENHRY and SYGVKD. J lost 3 bases, V lost 6 bases, and 6 bases had no gene match. The CDR3 DNA sequence: TGTGCCATCAGCCTGACAGGGGGAGGCTACGAGCAGTACTTC. This translates into CAISLTGGGYEQYF.

This clone has a single count. The J gene is TRBJ1-1, the V gene TRBV5-1; 9 bases agree with TRBD1. Germline CDR1 is SGHRS and CDR2 is YFSETQ. V was clipped by 4 bases and J by 6 bases; unmatched bases: 10. This CDR3 spans 15 amino acids. The CDR3 DNA sequence: TGCGCCAGCAGCCTTCCCCAGACAGGGGGACCTGAAGCTTTCTTT. As protein: CASSLPQTGGPEAFF.

This sequence joins TRBV12-3 or TRBV12-4 and TRBJ1-2; D not certain. The CDR3 has 13 amino acids. V was cut by 10 bases and J by 4 bases, with 16 bases left in between. Here the CDR3 reads CATKGRATYGYTF. In nucleotides, the CDR3 is TGTGCCACCAAAGGCCGGGCTACCTATGGCTACACCTTC.

The gene calls are TRBV14 and TRBJ1-4; TRBD1 aligns across 10 bases. The ends lost 0 bases at V and 7 bases at J; junction bases unmatched: 5. This CDR3 has 16 amino acids. Germline V lookup: CDR1 SGHDN, CDR2 FVKESK. The CDR3 DNA sequence: TGTGCCAGCAGCCAAGATTGGACAGGGGGAGGTGAAAAACTGTTTTTT. This sequence encodes CASSQDWTGGGEKLFF.